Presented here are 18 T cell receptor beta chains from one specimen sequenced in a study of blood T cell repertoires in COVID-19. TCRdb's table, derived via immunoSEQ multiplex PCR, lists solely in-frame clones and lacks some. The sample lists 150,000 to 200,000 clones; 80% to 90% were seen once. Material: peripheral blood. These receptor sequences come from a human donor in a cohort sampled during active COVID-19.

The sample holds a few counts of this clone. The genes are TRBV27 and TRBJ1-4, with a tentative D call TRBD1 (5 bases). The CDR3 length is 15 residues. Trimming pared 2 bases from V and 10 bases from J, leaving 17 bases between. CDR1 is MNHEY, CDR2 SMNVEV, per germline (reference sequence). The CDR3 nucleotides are TGTGCCAGCAGTTTAAGTCTGGGACTCAACGCAAAACTGTTTTTT. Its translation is CASSLSLGLNAKLFF.

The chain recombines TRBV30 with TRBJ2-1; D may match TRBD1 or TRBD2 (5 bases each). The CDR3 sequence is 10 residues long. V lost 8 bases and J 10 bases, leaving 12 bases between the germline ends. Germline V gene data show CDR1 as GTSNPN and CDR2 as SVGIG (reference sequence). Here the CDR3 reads CAGDLREQFF. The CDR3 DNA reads TGTGCCGGGGACCTCAGAGAGCAGTTCTTC. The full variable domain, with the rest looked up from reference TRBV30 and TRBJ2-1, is SQTIHQWPATLVQPVGSPLSLECTVEGTSNPNLYWYRQAAGRGLQLLFYSVGIGQISSEVPQNLSASRPQDRQFILSSKKLLLSDSGFYLCAGDLREQFFGPGTRLTVL.

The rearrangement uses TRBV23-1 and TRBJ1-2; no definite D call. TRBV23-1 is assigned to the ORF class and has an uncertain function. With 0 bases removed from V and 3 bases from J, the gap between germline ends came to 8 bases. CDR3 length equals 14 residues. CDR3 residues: CASSQSGRYYGYTF. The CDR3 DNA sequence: TGCGCCAGCAGTCAATCGGGCAGATACTATGGCTACACCTTC.

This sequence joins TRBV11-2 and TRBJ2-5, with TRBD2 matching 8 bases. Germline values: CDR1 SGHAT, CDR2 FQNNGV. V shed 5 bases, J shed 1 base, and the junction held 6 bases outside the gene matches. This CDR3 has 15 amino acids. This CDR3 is CASSPIRGGQETQYF. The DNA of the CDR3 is TGTGCCAGCAGCCCCATTCGGGGGGGCCAAGAGACCCAGTACTTC.

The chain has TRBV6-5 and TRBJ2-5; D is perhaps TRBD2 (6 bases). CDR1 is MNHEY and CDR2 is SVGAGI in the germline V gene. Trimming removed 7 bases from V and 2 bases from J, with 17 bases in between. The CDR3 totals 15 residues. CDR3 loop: CASTPMGGGQETQYF. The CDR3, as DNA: TGTGCCAGCACCCCAATGGGGGGTGGGCAAGAGACCCAGTACTTC.

The CDR3 DNA reads as TGTGCCAGTAGTATGTGGACAGTCACCTCTGGAAACACCATATATTTT. Amino acid sequence: CASSMWTVTSGNTIYF. The rearrangement joins TRBV19 to TRBJ1-3; D perhaps matches TRBD1 (6 bases). The CDR3 is made up of 16 amino acids. V lost 3 bases and J lost 0, with 12 bases in between. Germline-derived CDR1 and CDR2 are LNHDA and SQIVND (reference sequence).

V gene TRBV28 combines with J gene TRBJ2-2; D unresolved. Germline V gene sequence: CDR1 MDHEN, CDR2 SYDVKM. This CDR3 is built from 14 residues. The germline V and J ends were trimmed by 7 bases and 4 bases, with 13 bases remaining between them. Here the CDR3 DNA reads TGTGCCAGCATCCGAGAGCTCCGCACCGGGGAGCTGTTTTTT. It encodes CASIRELRTGELFF.

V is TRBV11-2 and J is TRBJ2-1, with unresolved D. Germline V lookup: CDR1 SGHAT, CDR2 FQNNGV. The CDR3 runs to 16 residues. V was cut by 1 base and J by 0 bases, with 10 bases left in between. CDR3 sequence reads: CASSLVTLSSYNEQFF. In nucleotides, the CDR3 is TGTGCCAGCAGCTTAGTAACCCTTAGCTCCTACAATGAGCAGTTCTTC.

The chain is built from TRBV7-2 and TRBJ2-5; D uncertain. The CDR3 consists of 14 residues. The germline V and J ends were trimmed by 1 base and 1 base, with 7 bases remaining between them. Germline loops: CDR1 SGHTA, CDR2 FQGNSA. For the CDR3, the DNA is TGTGCCAGCAGCTTAGTGTCCGGCCAAGAGACCCAGTACTTC. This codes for CASSLVSGQETQYF.

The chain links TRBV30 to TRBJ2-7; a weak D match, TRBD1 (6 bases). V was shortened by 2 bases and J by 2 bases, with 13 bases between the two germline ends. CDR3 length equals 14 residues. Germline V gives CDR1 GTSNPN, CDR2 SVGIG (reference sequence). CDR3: CAWSTGLNTYEQYF. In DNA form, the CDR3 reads TGTGCCTGGAGTACAGGGTTAAACACCTACGAGCAGTACTTC.

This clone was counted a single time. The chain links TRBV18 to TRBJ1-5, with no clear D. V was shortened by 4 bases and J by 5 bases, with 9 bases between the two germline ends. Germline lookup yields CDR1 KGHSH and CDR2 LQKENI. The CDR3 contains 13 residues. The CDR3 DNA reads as TGTGCCAGCTCACTCATGAGTGATCAGCCCCAGCATTTT. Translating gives CASSLMSDQPQHF.

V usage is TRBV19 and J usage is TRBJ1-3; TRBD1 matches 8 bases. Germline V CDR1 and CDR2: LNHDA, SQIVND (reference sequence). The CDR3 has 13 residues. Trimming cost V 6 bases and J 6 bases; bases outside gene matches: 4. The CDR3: CASSSTGVNTIYF. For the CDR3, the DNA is TGTGCCAGTAGCTCGACAGGGGTAAACACCATATATTTT.

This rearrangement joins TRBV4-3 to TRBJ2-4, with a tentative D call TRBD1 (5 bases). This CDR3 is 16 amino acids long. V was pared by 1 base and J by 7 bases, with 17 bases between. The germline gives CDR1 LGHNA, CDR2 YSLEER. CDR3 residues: CASSQGGGPWGNIQYF. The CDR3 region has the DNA TGCGCCAGCAGCCAAGGGGGTGGACCCTGGGGCAACATTCAGTACTTC.

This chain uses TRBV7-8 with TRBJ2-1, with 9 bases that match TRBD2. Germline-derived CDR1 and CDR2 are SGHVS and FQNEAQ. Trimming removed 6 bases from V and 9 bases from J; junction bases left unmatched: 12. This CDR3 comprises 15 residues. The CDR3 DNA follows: TGTGCCAGCAGTATGGGTCTAGCGGGGCTCGGTGAGCAGTTCTTC. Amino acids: CASSMGLAGLGEQFF.

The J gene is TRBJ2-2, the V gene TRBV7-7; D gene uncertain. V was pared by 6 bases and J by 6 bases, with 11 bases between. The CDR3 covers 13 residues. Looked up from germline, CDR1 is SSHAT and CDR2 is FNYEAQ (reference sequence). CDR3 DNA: TGTGCCAGCAGTGATTACCGGGCCGGGGAGCTGTTTTTT. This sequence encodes CASSDYRAGELFF.

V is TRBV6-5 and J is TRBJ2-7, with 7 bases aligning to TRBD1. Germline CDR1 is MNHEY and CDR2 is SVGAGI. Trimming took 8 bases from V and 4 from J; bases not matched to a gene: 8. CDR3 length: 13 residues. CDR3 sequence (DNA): TGTGCCAGCGAGACAGGGTCATCATACGAGCAGTACTTC. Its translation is CASETGSSYEQYF.

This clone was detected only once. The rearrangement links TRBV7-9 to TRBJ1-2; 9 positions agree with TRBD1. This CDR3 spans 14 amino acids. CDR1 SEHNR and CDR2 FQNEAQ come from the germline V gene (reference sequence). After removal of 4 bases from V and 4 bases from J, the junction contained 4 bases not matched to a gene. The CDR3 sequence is CASSSTGGFYGYTF. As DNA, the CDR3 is TGTGCCAGCAGCTCGACAGGGGGGTTCTATGGCTACACCTTC. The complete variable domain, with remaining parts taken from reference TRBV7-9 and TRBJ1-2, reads DTGVSQNPRHKITKRGQNVTFRCDPISEHNRLYWYRQTLGQGPEFLTYFQNEAQLEKSRLLSDRFSAERPKGSFSTLEIQRTEQGDSAMYLCASSSTGGFYGYTFGSGTRLTVV.

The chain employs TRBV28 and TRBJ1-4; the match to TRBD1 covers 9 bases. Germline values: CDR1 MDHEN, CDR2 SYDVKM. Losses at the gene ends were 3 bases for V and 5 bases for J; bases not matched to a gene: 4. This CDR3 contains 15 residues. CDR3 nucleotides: TGTGCCAGCAGTTTGCCGACAGGGGGGAATGAAAAACTGTTTTTT. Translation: CASSLPTGGNEKLFF.